This TCR beta chain was sequenced for a study of blood T cell repertoires in COVID-19 (dated by TCRdb to the early 2020s). At the level of the whole study: Samples covering the acute and convalescent phases of COVID-19 were provided by collaborators in the United States, Italy and Spain. Where available, HLA class I and class II types were obtained from metadata supplied by the sample provider rather than from assay-based typing. The material from the prospective study consisted of cDNA or gDNA derived from T cells, B-cell-depleted T cells, or PBMCs. The repertoires were released in a freely available public database intended as a resource for research on the immune response to SARS-CoV-2. Nearly every sample came with metadata listing a de-identified subject ID, COVID-19 status, age in years and sex. Subjects who had been exposed to COVID-19, were actively infected with it, or had recovered from it provided the deeply sampled blood TCRbeta repertoires that made up the dataset. The samples were drawn from the first 160 participants of the ongoing ImmuneRACE study and from over a thousand subjects provided by 6 global collaborators. General study outcomes and caveats: The quantity of clinical and demographic metadata differed by source and by participant and was supplied without curation.

One collaborating source in Seattle enrolled patients while the patients were actively infected and followed the patients over time throughout the course of disease. The collaborating institutions used their own protocols to collect whole blood in K2EDTA tubes. Collaborator samples were shipped for TCRbeta analysis as frozen whole blood, isolated PBMCs, or DNA extracted from either sample type. The CDR3 spans 15 residues, from the cysteine through the phenylalanine. Only CDR3 DNA is held: 45 bases, read in frame from base 1. As encoded in the germline V gene, CDR1 is SGHTA while CDR2 is FQGTGA. V and J lose 5 bases and 4 bases, and a span of 17 bases separates them. In the case of this clone: Its antigen is unknown. There are no base qualities to consult, and no much larger clone falls within one base.

The immunoSEQ Assay, a bias-controlled multiplex PCR, was used to amplify TCRbeta CDR3 regions from genomic DNA. Concerning the study's data processing: The number of nucleated cells in each sample was estimated from the amplification of reference gene primers within the assay. To quantify the absolute abundance of each unique TCRbeta CDR3 rearrangement, sequence reads were collapsed and filtered. Productive Simpson clonality was computed per sample as the square root of Simpson's diversity index over productive rearrangements. TCRdb re-hosts the immuneACCESS table, in-frame sequences only. Its copies lack some clones; in the studies checked, an unresolved V gene accounts for under half of them, and the cause for the rest is not known. V and J calls and clone size are those listed in that table; D and trimming were worked out from the DNA. In this sample the table shows about 480,000 clones, approximately 88% of which occur a single time. Less than 9.5% of the sample is taken by the ten largest.

The specimen sequenced was peripheral blood. This receptor chain uses TRBV7-3 and TRBJ1-2; too little of a D gene remains to name it. The receptor's source is a woman aged 50 to 65 with COVID-19, enrolled during active disease. The CDR3 protein is CASSPRGGESYGYTF. The DNA sequence follows: TGTGCCAGCAGCCCCCGAGGAGGCGAGAGCTATGGCTACACCTTC. Where the CDR3 stops, the reference TRBV7-3 and TRBJ1-2 genes take over; the full variable domain is GAGVSQTPSNKVTEKGKYVELRCDPISGHTALYWYRQSLGQGPEFLIYFQGTGAADDSGLPNDRFFAVRPEGSVSTLKIQRTERGDSAVYLCASSPRGGESYGYTFGSGTRLTVV.